Each of the 13 T cell receptor beta chains below was sequenced from the same sample in a study of cytomegalovirus exposure and HLA in healthy donors. Researchers ran the PCR with 60 Vbeta and 13 Jbeta primers. The data were produced by immunoSEQ multiplex PCR, yet TCRdb's version contains in-frame clones alone and is incomplete. The sample yields 120,000 or so clones, over 70% seen once. Sequencing was carried out using PBMCs. The source is a young man in good health and CMV-seropositive.

The chain combines TRBV7-6 with TRBJ2-7; D is perhaps TRBD2 (5 bases). In germline, CDR1 is SGHVS, CDR2 FNYEAQ. The CDR3 is made up of 14 amino acids. Trimming took 5 bases from V and 4 from J, leaving 15 bases between them. Here the CDR3 reads CASSRADGSYEQYF. The CDR3 nucleotides are TGTGCCAGCAGCCGAGCGGACGGCAGTTACGAGCAGTACTTC.

V gene TRBV19 combines with J gene TRBJ2-1; D is perhaps TRBD2 (6 bases). This CDR3 region has 16 residues. V gave up 3 bases and J gave up 0 bases, with 12 bases separating them. Germline values: CDR1 LNHDA, CDR2 SQIVND (reference sequence). The CDR3 is CASSINVGGSYNEQFF. The DNA of the CDR3 is TGTGCCAGTAGTATTAATGTCGGGGGCTCCTACAATGAGCAGTTCTTC.

CDR3 nucleotides: TGTGCCAGCAGCGTAACGGGGGACCAAGGGGCCGGGGAGCTGTTTTTT. Residues: CASSVTGDQGAGELFF. The chain combines TRBV2 with TRBJ2-2, with a tentative D call TRBD2 (6 bases). The germline gives CDR1 SNHLY, CDR2 FYNNEI. This CDR3 is built from 16 residues. V was trimmed by 6 bases and J by 6 bases, leaving 20 bases between them.

This clone was found a few times. V gene TRBV4-2 combines with J gene TRBJ1-2; D is perhaps TRBD1 (6 bases). V gave up 1 base and J gave up 0 bases, with 12 bases separating them. The CDR3 length is 16 residues. Germline values: CDR1 LGHNA, CDR2 YNFKEQ. CDR3 in amino acids: CASSQGIAGANYGYTF. CDR3 nucleotide sequence: TGTGCCAGCAGCCAAGGCATAGCAGGGGCTAACTATGGCTACACCTTC.

The chain joins TRBV11-3 to TRBJ2-2; 7 bases match TRBD1. The V gene's germline CDR1 is SGHNT and CDR2 YENEEA. The CDR3 runs to 17 residues. Losses at the gene ends were 6 bases for V and 3 bases for J; bases not matched to a gene: 13. CDR3 region: CASSSRKGDRDTGELFF. For the CDR3, the DNA is TGTGCCAGCAGTTCCAGGAAGGGGGACAGAGACACCGGGGAGCTGTTTTTT.

This CDR3 is CASSTNFLTSGGARETQYF. CDR3 coding DNA: TGTGCCAGCAGCACCAACTTCCTGACTAGCGGGGGGGCTAGAGAGACCCAGTACTTC. V usage is TRBV21-1 and J usage is TRBJ2-5; the D segment call TRBD2 is taken from the table without a DNA check. TRBV21-1 is shown as a pseudogene. The CDR3 is made up of 19 amino acids.

This sequence joins TRBV7-2 and TRBJ1-5; D not resolved. The germline gives CDR1 SGHTA, CDR2 FQGNSA. CDR3 length equals 15 residues. The V and J ends lost 1 base and 3 bases respectively, with 10 bases between them. CDR3 amino acids: CASSLGGAVNQPQHF. DNA of the CDR3: TGTGCCAGCAGCTTAGGAGGTGCAGTCAATCAGCCCCAGCATTTT. The full variable domain, in which reference TRBV7-2 and TRBJ1-5 provide the parts outside the CDR3, is GAGVSQSPSNKVTEKGKDVELRCDPISGHTALYWYRQSLGQGLEFLIYFQGNSAPDKSGLPSDRFSAERTGGSVSTLTIQRTQQEDSAVYLCASSLGGAVNQPQHFGDGTRLSIL.

This chain connects TRBV30 to TRBJ1-3; D unresolved. Germline V lookup: CDR1 GTSNPN, CDR2 SVGIG (reference sequence). Trimming took off 0 bases at V and 4 bases at J, with 4 bases between the two ends. The CDR3 is made up of 12 amino acids. The CDR3 DNA is TGTGCCTGGAGTGTACTAGGAAACACCATATATTTT. As protein: CAWSVLGNTIYF.

This chain connects TRBV25-1 to TRBJ2-2; D may be TRBD1 (5 bases). Trimming stripped 2 bases from V and 0 bases from J, with 10 bases between. The CDR3 loop spans 16 amino acids. Per germline, CDR1 MGHDK and CDR2 SYGVNS. CDR3 amino acids: CASSEVRASNTGELFF. In DNA form, the CDR3 reads TGTGCCAGCAGTGAAGTCAGGGCCTCGAACACCGGGGAGCTGTTTTTT.

The chain is built from TRBV27 and TRBJ1-1; D is unclear. Trimming left V 6 bases short and J 5 bases short, with 16 bases between. Germline values: CDR1 MNHEY, CDR2 SMNVEV (reference sequence). The CDR3 is 14 residues long. CDR3 amino acids: CASRASGLLTEAFF. The DNA for the CDR3 is TGTGCCAGCAGGGCTTCGGGGTTGTTAACTGAAGCTTTCTTT.

V is TRBV5-4 and J is TRBJ2-1, with 11 bases fitting TRBD2. The CDR3 sequence is 17 residues long. CDR1 is SGHNT, CDR2 YYREEE, per germline (reference sequence). V lost 0 bases, J lost 7 bases, and 9 bases stayed unmatched. DNA of the CDR3: TGTGCCAGCAGCTTGGAGGGTAGCGGGGGGGCTTGGAATGAGCAGTTCTTC. This sequence encodes CASSLEGSGGAWNEQFF.

The CDR3 loop reads CASSHRVGRTRTDTQYF. CDR3 nucleotide sequence: TGTGCCAGCAGCCACCGGGTGGGGCGCACCCGAACAGATACGCAGTATTTT. This chain joins TRBV4-2 and TRBJ2-3, with D maybe TRBD1 (5 bases). V lost 3 bases, J lost 3 bases, and 19 bases lay in between. Looked up from germline, CDR1 is LGHNA and CDR2 is YNFKEQ. This CDR3 contains 17 residues.

The chain couples TRBV10-1 to TRBJ2-1, with D perhaps matching TRBD1 (6 bases). With 6 bases removed from V and 6 bases from J, the gap between germline ends came to 24 bases. CDR3 length: 17 amino acids. Germline loops: CDR1 WNHNN, CDR2 SYGVQD (reference sequence). CDR3 DNA: TGCGCCAGCAGCCCCCTCAAGCAGACAGGTGTGAGCAATGAGCAGTTCTTC. Translated, it gives CASSPLKQTGVSNEQFF.